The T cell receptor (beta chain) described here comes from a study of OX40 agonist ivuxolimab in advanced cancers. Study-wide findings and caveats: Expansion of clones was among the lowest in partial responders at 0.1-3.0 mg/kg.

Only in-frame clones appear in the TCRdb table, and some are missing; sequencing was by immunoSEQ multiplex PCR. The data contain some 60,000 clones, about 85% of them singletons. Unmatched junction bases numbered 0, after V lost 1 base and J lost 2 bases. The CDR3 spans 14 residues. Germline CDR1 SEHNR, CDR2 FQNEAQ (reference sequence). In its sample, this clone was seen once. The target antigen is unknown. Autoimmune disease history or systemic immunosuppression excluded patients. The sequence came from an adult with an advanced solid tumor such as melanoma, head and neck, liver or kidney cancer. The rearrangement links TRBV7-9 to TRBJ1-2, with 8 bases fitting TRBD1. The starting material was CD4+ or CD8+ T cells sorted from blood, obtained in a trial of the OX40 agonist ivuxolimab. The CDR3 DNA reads TGTGCCAGCAGCTTAGGACAGGGGAACTATGGCTACACCTTC. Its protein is CASSLGQGNYGYTF.